The rows below give T cell receptor beta chains drawn from one sample of a study of cytotoxic CD8 clonotypes in ibrutinib-treated CLL. The repertoire was sequenced with immunoSEQ multiplex PCR; TCRdb's copy has only in-frame clones and lacks some. Here the sample spans around 310,000 clones, around four fifths being singletons. This material consisted of PBMCs, taken before ibrutinib treatment. These receptors originate from a human donor with chronic lymphocytic leukemia. Both conserved end residues are part of each CDR3. D genes are given only for firm matches. Clone size is given for some rows only: seen once, a few or many times, or a class if the clone is expanded.

D gene	clone size	J gene	V gene	CDR3 protein	CDR3 DNA
NA	NA	TRBJ1-1	TRBV28	CASSTRIEAFF	TGTGCCAGCAGTACACGAATTGAAGCTTTCTTT
TRBD1	once	TRBJ2-5	TRBV7-6	CASSLGRQGARLTQYF	TGTGCCAGCAGCTTAGGGAGGCAGGGGGCCCGTCTTACCCAGTACTTC
NA	NA	TRBJ1-3	TRBV5-6	CASSSGQRNTIYF	TGTGCCAGCAGCTCGGGGCAGCGAAACACCATATATTTT
TRBD2	NA	TRBJ2-2	TRBV7-3	CASSPGLAGATGELFF	TGTGCCAGCAGCCCGGGACTAGCGGGAGCCACCGGGGAGCTGTTTTTT
TRBD1	NA	TRBJ2-7	TRBV28	CASSLERGQGYYEQYF	TGTGCCAGCAGTTTGGAAAGGGGACAGGGATACTACGAGCAGTACTTC
NA	NA	TRBJ1-3	TRBV28	CASIGNTIYF	TGTGCCAGCATAGGAAACACCATATATTTT
TRBD1	few	TRBJ2-1	TRBV5-1	CASSADRASSYNEQFF	TGCGCCAGCAGCGCGGACAGGGCCAGTTCCTACAATGAGCAGTTCTTC
NA	NA	TRBJ1-5	TRBV28	CASSLVGVLEPQHF	TGTGCCAGCAGTTTAGTCGGGGTGTTGGAGCCCCAGCATTTT
TRBD2	NA	TRBJ2-1	TRBV7-3	CASSLVGLAENNEQFF	TGTGCCAGCAGCTTAGTGGGACTAGCGGAAAACAATGAGCAGTTCTTC
NA	NA	TRBJ2-7	TRBV7-9	CASSPRSSYEQYF	TGTGCCAGCAGCCCCCGGAGCTCCTACGAGCAGTACTTC
TRBD1	NA	TRBJ1-6	TRBV4-2	CASSQDRDRGRSPLHF	TGTGCCAGCAGCCAAGATCGGGACAGGGGGCGTTCACCCCTCCACTTT
NA	NA	TRBJ2-3	TRBV19	CASSIRQTDTQYF	TGTGCCAGTAGTATAAGACAGACAGATACGCAGTATTTT
NA	NA	TRBJ2-5	TRBV7-2	CASSLVGGVQETQYF	TGTGCCAGCAGCTTAGTTGGGGGAGTCCAAGAGACCCAGTACTTC
NA	NA	TRBJ2-1	TRBV6-5	CASSYPYGGEQFF	TGTGCCAGCAGTTACCCATACGGGGGTGAGCAGTTCTTC
TRBD1	NA	TRBJ2-5	TRBV28	CASSARQGAQETQYF	TGTGCCAGCAGTGCCCGACAGGGGGCTCAAGAGACCCAGTACTTC
NA	NA	TRBJ2-5	TRBV10-1	CASSKPGGETQYF	TGCGCCAGCAGTAAACCCGGAGGGGAGACCCAGTACTTC
NA	NA	TRBJ1-2	TRBV7-2	CASSETARQDLYGYTF	TGTGCCAGCAGCGAAACCGCTCGACAGGACCTCTATGGCTACACCTTC
NA	NA	TRBJ2-5	TRBV2	CASSEGTGSQYF	TGTGCCAGCAGTGAAGGAACCGGGAGTCAGTACTTC
NA	few	TRBJ1-5	TRBV7-9	CASSRHNQPQHF	TGTGCCAGCTCGCGTCACAATCAGCCCCAGCATTTT
NA	NA	TRBJ1-2	TRBV27	CASSSPEFGAGYTF	TGTGCCAGCAGCTCTCCAGAATTCGGCGCTGGCTACACCTTC
NA	NA	TRBJ2-2	TRBV9	CASSPSADFGELFF	TGTGCCAGCAGCCCCAGTGCGGACTTCGGGGAGCTGTTTTTT
NA	NA	TRBJ2-5	TRBV13	CASSLKGREGETQYF	TGTGCCAGCAGCTTAAAGGGGCGGGAAGGAGAGACCCAGTACTTC
NA	NA	TRBJ2-3	TRBV7-2	CASTPLSGSTDTQYF	TGTGCCAGCACCCCCCTCAGTGGTAGCACAGATACGCAGTATTTT
TRBD2	NA	TRBJ2-1	TRBV9	CASSVGLAANEQFF	TGTGCCAGCAGCGTAGGGCTAGCGGCCAATGAGCAGTTCTTC
NA	NA	TRBJ2-7	TRBV5-1	CASSLGPPDRFVEQYF	TGCGCCAGCAGCTTGGGCCCACCGGACAGATTCGTCGAGCAGTACTTC
NA	NA	TRBJ2-7	TRBV7-2	CASSLAHGPPYEQYF	TGTGCCAGCAGCTTAGCGCACGGACCACCCTACGAGCAGTACTTC
NA	NA	TRBJ2-2	TRBV4-1	CASSRSSTGELFF	TGCGCCAGCAGCCGTTCGAGCACCGGGGAGCTGTTTTTT